These 20 T cell receptor beta chains were sequenced from one sample in a study of blood T cell repertoires in COVID-19. TCRdb keeps only in-frame clones here, not all; method: immunoSEQ multiplex PCR. The sample contains about 480,000 clones, around nine tenths of which appear only once. What was sequenced was PBMCs or T cells enriched from blood (not recorded which). The receptor set was obtained from a woman in her 40s who had recovered from COVID-19.

The V and J genes are TRBV12-3 or TRBV12-4 and TRBJ2-1; 11 positions agree with TRBD2. This CDR3 comprises 13 residues. V dropped 4 bases and J dropped 16; count of bases not matched to a gene: 9. The CDR3 loop reads CASSSGTSGLSFF. The CDR3 nucleotides are TGTGCCAGCAGTTCCGGGACTAGCGGCCTTTCCTTCTTC.

The chain employs TRBV7-8 and TRBJ2-2, with 9 bases identical to TRBD2. The CDR3 length is 18 residues. Trimming at V came to 2 bases and at J to 0 bases, leaving 7 bases not matched to a gene. CDR1 SGHVS and CDR2 FQNEAQ come from the germline V gene. This CDR3 reads CASSLYTSGFTNTGELFF. CDR3 DNA: TGTGCCAGCAGCTTATATACTAGCGGGTTCACGAACACCGGGGAGCTGTTTTTT. Filled out from reference TRBV7-8 and TRBJ2-2, the complete variable domain reads GAGVSQSPRYKVAKRGQDVALRCDPISGHVSLFWYQQALGQGPEFLTYFQNEAQLDKSGLPSDRFFAERPEGSVSTLKIQRTQQEDSAVYLCASSLYTSGFTNTGELFFGEGSRLTVL.

This clone was counted once. J is TRBJ2-1 and V is TRBV7-8; tentative D call: TRBD2 (6 bases). CDR3 length equals 15 residues. The V end was cut by 2 bases, the J end by 0 bases, with 8 bases between. Germline CDR1 is SGHVS and CDR2 is FQNEAQ. The CDR3 coding sequence is TGTGCCAGCAGCTTACCGGACTACTCCTACAATGAGCAGTTCTTC. Translating gives CASSLPDYSYNEQFF.

V usage is TRBV30 and J usage is TRBJ2-7, with TRBD1 matching over 7 bases. Per germline, CDR1 GTSNPN and CDR2 SVGIG (reference sequence). V shed 5 bases and J 2 bases; nucleotides not matched to a gene: 12. The CDR3 sequence is 15 residues long. Here the CDR3 reads CAWVLPGQVTYEQYF. CDR3 sequence (DNA): TGTGCCTGGGTTCTCCCTGGACAGGTGACCTACGAGCAGTACTTC. Combining the CDR3 with reference TRBV30 and TRBJ2-7 gives the whole variable domain SQTIHQWPATLVQPVGSPLSLECTVEGTSNPNLYWYRQAAGRGLQLLFYSVGIGQISSEVPQNLSASRPQDRQFILSSKKLLLSDSGFYLCAWVLPGQVTYEQYFGPGTRLTVT.

CDR3 residues: CASSLMWRGNTEAFF. The CDR3 DNA sequence: TGTGCCAGCAGCTTAATGTGGCGGGGAAACACTGAAGCTTTCTTT. This chain uses TRBV7-2 with TRBJ1-1, with unresolved D. This CDR3 is built from 15 residues. V lost 2 bases, J lost 2 bases, and 12 bases lay in between. CDR1 and CDR2 from the germline V gene are SGHTA and FQGNSA.

V is TRBV14 and J is TRBJ2-5; perhaps TRBD2 as D (5 bases). This CDR3 is 13 amino acids long. The ends were cut back, 2 bases at V and 2 bases at J, with 6 bases in the middle. Germline lookup yields CDR1 SGHDN and CDR2 FVKESK. The chain's CDR3 is CASSQRGQETQYF. CDR3 in DNA: TGTGCCAGCAGCCAACGGGGACAAGAGACCCAGTACTTC.

The chain recombines TRBV13 with TRBJ2-5; TRBD2 matches at 7 bases. The germline gives CDR1 PRHDT, CDR2 FYEKMQ (reference sequence). The V gene end was trimmed by 1 base and the J gene end by 3 bases; junction bases not matched to a gene: 2. This CDR3 is 14 amino acids long. CDR3 amino acids: CASSLETSEETQYF. The CDR3 DNA reads as TGTGCCAGCAGCTTAGAAACTAGCGAAGAGACCCAGTACTTC.

V gene TRBV7-2 combines with J gene TRBJ1-2; the D is unclear. V lost 5 bases, J lost 2 bases, and 21 bases lay in between. This CDR3 is built from 17 residues. Per the germline V gene, CDR1 is SGHTA and CDR2 is FQGNSA. The CDR3: CASSPRRVVGWNYGYTF. CDR3 bases: TGTGCCAGCAGCCCTCGGAGGGTAGTAGGATGGAACTATGGCTACACCTTC. The full variable domain, in which reference TRBV7-2 and TRBJ1-2 provide the parts outside the CDR3, is GAGVSQSPSNKVTEKGKDVELRCDPISGHTALYWYRQSLGQGLEFLIYFQGNSAPDKSGLPSDRFSAERTGGSVSTLTIQRTQQEDSAVYLCASSPRRVVGWNYGYTFGSGTRLTVV.

V usage is TRBV5-4 and J usage is TRBJ1-1; D is unclear. Trimming removed 5 bases at V and 3 bases at J, with 11 bases between. Per the germline V gene, CDR1 is SGHNT and CDR2 is YYREEE (reference sequence). This CDR3 is 13 amino acids long. The CDR3 region is CASRILSDTEAFF. CDR3 bases: TGTGCCAGCAGGATACTGTCGGACACTGAAGCTTTCTTT.

The chain couples TRBV2 to TRBJ1-1; D unresolved. Trimming shortened V by 4 bases and J by 3 bases, and 12 bases separated the two germline ends. Germline V gene data show CDR1 as SNHLY and CDR2 as FYNNEI. This CDR3 comprises 14 residues. The CDR3 reads CASSGGGLYTEAFF. The CDR3 DNA is TGTGCCAGCAGTGGTGGAGGGTTGTACACTGAAGCTTTCTTT.

This rearrangement joins TRBV3-1 (or the pseudogene TRBV3-2) to TRBJ2-3, with D possibly matching TRBD2 (5 bases). The CDR3 length is 16 residues. Deletions cut 6 bases from V and 2 bases from J, with 18 bases between. Germline assignment: CDR1 LGHDT and CDR2 YNNKEL (reference sequence). For the CDR3, the DNA is TGTGCCAGCAGAGGCAGCGGAGTACGGTACACAGATACGCAGTATTTT. It is translated as CASRGSGVRYTDTQYF.

This chain links TRBV25-1 with TRBJ1-4; maybe TRBD1 (6 bases). CDR1 and CDR2 from the germline V gene are MGHDK and SYGVNS. The CDR3 length is 13 residues. V was pared by 6 bases and J by 8 bases, with 13 bases between. As DNA, the CDR3 is TGTGCCAGCAGAACAGGGTCGGGCGAAAAACTGTTTTTT. It translates to CASRTGSGEKLFF.

This clone occurred once. The rearrangement joins TRBV9 to TRBJ1-1; D perhaps matches TRBD1 (6 bases). The CDR3 loop spans 15 amino acids. V lost 0 bases, J lost 0 bases, and 9 bases lay in between. Germline V lookup: CDR1 SGDLS, CDR2 YYNGEE. The CDR3 sequence: CASSVAGQLNTEAFF. The CDR3 DNA is TGTGCCAGCAGCGTAGCAGGACAGTTGAACACTGAAGCTTTCTTT. Looking up the rest from reference TRBV9 and TRBJ1-1 gives the full variable domain: DSGVTQTPKHLITATGQRVTLRCSPRSGDLSVYWYQQSLDQGLQFLIQYYNGEERAKGNILERFSAQQFPDLHSELNLSSLELGDSALYFCASSVAGQLNTEAFFGQGTRLTVV.

The chain employs TRBV5-4 and TRBJ2-3; 11 positions match TRBD2. The length of the CDR3 is 16 residues. Trimming removed 0 bases from V and 4 bases from J; junction bases left unmatched: 4. CDR1 and CDR2 (germline): SGHNT, YYREEE (reference sequence). Here the CDR3 reads CASSLGGTSGPDTQYF. In DNA form, the CDR3 reads TGTGCCAGCAGCTTGGGGGGGACTAGCGGCCCAGATACGCAGTATTTT.

J is TRBJ2-2 and V is TRBV19; possible D gene TRBD2, 5 bases. Germline lookup yields CDR1 LNHDA and CDR2 SQIVND (reference sequence). This CDR3 region has 15 residues. V lost 9 bases, J lost 2 bases, and 16 bases lay in between. CDR3 sequence reads: CASQSEGINTGELFF. CDR3 nucleotide sequence: TGTGCCAGCCAAAGCGAGGGAATAAACACCGGGGAGCTGTTTTTT.

This clone was counted between two and nine times. The chain joins TRBV4-3 to TRBJ1-1; D ambiguous. This CDR3 region has 13 residues. CDR1 is LGHNA and CDR2 is YSLEER in the germline V gene. V gave up 0 bases and J gave up 8 bases, with 10 bases separating them. CDR3 nucleotide sequence: TGCGCCAGCAGCCAAGATCCTCAGTCAGAAGCTTTCTTT. Translating gives CASSQDPQSEAFF.

The rearrangement uses TRBV6-5 and TRBJ1-2, with D maybe TRBD1 (6 bases). Per germline, CDR1 MNHEY and CDR2 SVGAGI. The V end lost 7 bases, the J end lost 5 bases, and 20 bases lay between the germline ends. The CDR3 has 15 residues. CDR3 loop: CASNLRPGHRYGYTF. The CDR3 nucleotides read TGTGCCAGCAATCTCCGACCGGGACATCGATATGGCTACACCTTC.

V is TRBV24-1 and J is TRBJ2-1; 9 nucleotides agree with TRBD1. This CDR3 has 15 amino acids. V gave up 3 bases and J gave up 9 bases; unmatched junction bases: 8. Germline CDR1 and CDR2: KGHDR and SFDVKD. CDR3 amino acids: CATSDRRTGAVEQFF. CDR3 bases: TGTGCCACCAGTGATAGGAGGACAGGGGCAGTTGAGCAGTTCTTC.

The chain employs TRBV7-2 and TRBJ2-2; no clear D. Germline CDR1 reads SGHTA; CDR2 reads FQGNSA. CDR3 length: 16 amino acids. V was trimmed by 3 bases and J by 2 bases, leaving 13 bases between them. The chain's CDR3 is CASSFHSRLNTGELFF. The CDR3 coding sequence is TGTGCCAGCAGCTTCCACAGTCGGCTTAACACCGGGGAGCTGTTTTTT.

The sample holds a few counts of this clone. The rearrangement joins TRBV4-3 to TRBJ2-7; TRBD1 agrees at 7 bases. Germline V gene lookup returns CDR1 LGHNA and CDR2 YSLEER. The CDR3 totals 14 residues. V shed 1 base and J 4 bases; nucleotides not matched to a gene: 4. In DNA form, the CDR3 reads TGCGCCAGCAGCCAAGGGGGCAGGGGGTACGAGCAGTACTTC. Translation gives CASSQGGRGYEQYF.